The rows below give T cell receptor beta chains drawn from one sample of a study of T cells in Graves' hyperthyroidism and ophthalmopathy. TCRdb re-called the multiplex PCR reads through MiXCR, storing one row per CDR3 protein. The sample lists 460,000 or so distinct CDR3 sequences; 13% to 15% were seen once. Sequencing was carried out using blood. These receptors were taken from a woman between 18 and 29 years old with Graves' hyperthyroidism. CDR3s include the opening cysteine and the closing phenylalanine or tryptophan. The D gene is left open where the match is weak. Clone size appears in some rows only: once, few, many, or a class for an expanded clone.

TRBV5-1	TRBJ2-1	many	-	TGCGCCAGCAGCGCGGACTACAATGAGCAGTTCTTC	CASSADYNEQFF
TRBV28	TRBJ1-1	many	TRBD1	TGTGCCAGCAGTCCGACTGACAGGGACGCCACTGAAGCTTTCTTT	CASSPTDRDATEAFF
TRBV7-9	TRBJ1-4	many	-	TGTGCCAGCAGCCGGACAGATAAGCTAGGATATGAAAAACTGTTTTTT	CASSRTDKLGYEKLFF
TRBV6-2/TRBV6-3	TRBJ1-2	many	-	TGTGCCAGCAGTTTGACGATGCAGGGGTCTGGCTACACCTTC	CASSLTMQGSGYTF
TRBV5-1	TRBJ1-3	-	TRBD1	TGCGCCAGCAGCTTTGGGGGAACGCGGACAGGGGAGAACACCATATATTTT	CASSFGGTRTGENTIYF
TRBV6-2/TRBV6-3	TRBJ1-4	-	-	TGTGCCAGCAACCGGGGAACTAATGAAAAACTGTTTTTT	CASNRGTNEKLFF
TRBV29-1	TRBJ2-7	-	-	TGCAGCGTGGGGTCAGGGTTAGGAGAGCAGTACTTC	CSVGSGLGEQYF
TRBV29-1	TRBJ2-3	-	-	TGCAGCGTTTGTAGGCTTACCAACACAGATACGCAGTATTTT	CSVCRLTNTDTQYF
TRBV19	TRBJ2-7	many	-	TGTGCCAGTAGTGGTAGCGGAGCGGGCGAGCAGTACTTC	CASSGSGAGEQYF
TRBV12-3/TRBV12-4	TRBJ1-1	many	-	TGTGCCAGCAGTCCGCGGGGGGGCGCCTCTGAAGCTTTCTTT	CASSPRGGASEAFF
TRBV7-9	TRBJ1-1	many	-	TGTGCCAGCAGCTTAGGGTCGGTGAACACTGAAGCTTTCTTT	CASSLGSVNTEAFF
TRBV27	TRBJ2-4	-	-	TGTGCCAGCAGGGCTCGGGGAGGAACAAACATTCAGTACTTC	CASRARGGTNIQYF
TRBV29-1	TRBJ1-4	-	-	TGCAGCGTTGAAGACAGGGCAACTAATGAAAAACTGTTTTTT	CSVEDRATNEKLFF
TRBV20-1	TRBJ2-6	few	TRBD1	TGCAGTGCTGACAGGGGGTCTGGGGCCAACGTCCTGACTTTC	CSADRGSGANVLTF
TRBV5-8	TRBJ1-1	-	-	TGTGCCAGCAGCTTCGTAGCTTTCTTT	CASSFVAFF
TRBV19	TRBJ1-5	many	TRBD1	TGTGCCAGTAGTGCCACGGGGACAGCCCTACGGCCCCAGCATTTT	CASSATGTALRPQHF
TRBV27	TRBJ2-7	-	-	TGTGCCAGCAGTTTAAGGGGGATCTCCTACGAGCAGTACTTC	CASSLRGISYEQYF
TRBV7-9	TRBJ2-2	many	TRBD2	TGTGCCAGCAGCCCAGGACTAGCGACCGGGGAGCTGTTTTTT	CASSPGLATGELFF
TRBV11-2	TRBJ2-7	many	-	TGTGCCAGCAGCTTGTGGGCCTCCTACGAGCAGTACTTC	CASSLWASYEQYF
TRBV2	TRBJ1-1	many	-	TGTGCCAGCAAAATGAGGACAGCCTCGGAAGCTTTCTTT	CASKMRTASEAFF
TRBV19	TRBJ1-2	many	-	TGTGCCAGTAGTATGTCACAGGGAACAAACTATGGCTACACCTTC	CASSMSQGTNYGYTF
TRBV5-1	TRBJ1-3	few	TRBD1	TGCGCCAGCAGCGCGGACAGGGGGCGAAACAGAAACACCATATATTTT	CASSADRGRNRNTIYF
TRBV27	TRBJ2-7	many	TRBD1	TGTGCCAGCTCGGACAGGGGGTTGTCCTACGAGCAGTACTTC	CASSDRGLSYEQYF
TRBV11-1	TRBJ2-3	many	-	TGTGCCAGCAGCTTAGCAGCGGACTTCACAGATACGCAGTATTTT	CASSLAADFTDTQYF
TRBV2	TRBJ1-2	many	-	TGTGCCAGCACCACTGGGGCGTCGGGTCGCGGCTACACCTTC	CASTTGASGRGYTF